This TCR beta chain comes out of a study of graft-versus-host responses after intestinal transplantation. The wider study: Recipients had multivisceral, liver-intestinal, or isolated intestinal transplants. General study findings and limits: Among circulating GvH clones, peak levels were associated with early post-transplant declines in HvG clones.

Measured with immunoSEQ multiplex PCR; TCRdb has only the in-frame clones, and not every one. The table lists 15,000 to 19,000 clones, approximately 30% of them singletons, with roughly 3.7% in the top ten. This clone has more than one count but fewer than ten. Trimming cost V 0 bases and J 7 bases, with 16 bases left between them. This CDR3 has 15 amino acids. Germline V gene sequence: CDR1 SGHNT, CDR2 YYREEE (reference sequence). Responders (roughly 200,000, CFSE-labeled) met roughly 200,000 stimulators that were irradiated and violet-dye-labeled. Sorted after the reaction were proliferating CFSE-low CD3+CD4+ and CD3+CD8+ responders.

Specimen: alloreactive CD4+ T cells from a mixed lymphocyte reaction culture, collected before intestinal transplant. As to subset: CFSE-low proliferating T cells sorted from roughly 6-day pre-transplant mixed lymphocyte reaction (GvH or HvG direction). This TCR was recovered from a human patient who received an intestinal transplant. The chain has TRBV5-4 and TRBJ2-5; D may be TRBD2 (6 bases). As DNA, the CDR3 is TGTGCCAGCAGCTTGGCGGGAGATAGAAGGGGGACCCAGTACTTC. Residues: CASSLAGDRRGTQYF.